This T cell receptor beta chain is from a study of blood T cell repertoires in COVID-19. The method was immunoSEQ multiplex PCR; TCRdb's version includes in-frame clones alone and lacks a portion of them. Of tens of thousands of clones detected, roughly 79% appear once; the ten largest clones hold 25% to 35%. V lost 3 bases, J lost 8 bases, and 11 bases stayed unmatched. The V gene's germline CDR1 is KGHDR and CDR2 SFDVKD. This CDR3 has 15 residues. The clonotype was recovered from an elderly woman with active or convalescent COVID-19. The sequenced sample was peripheral blood. This rearrangement joins TRBV24-1 to TRBJ1-2; 7 nucleotides line up with TRBD1. CDR3 loop: CATSDTRTGVDGYTF. The CDR3 DNA reads as TGTGCCACCAGTGATACTCGGACAGGTGTCGACGGCTACACCTTC.